This T cell receptor (beta chain) stems from a study of blood T cell repertoires in COVID-19. Profiling relied on immunoSEQ multiplex PCR, and the TCRdb table lists in-frame clones only, not all of them. The data hold a few hundred thousand clones, with roughly 83% observed a single time. In germline, CDR1 is LNHDA, CDR2 SQIVND (reference sequence). Trimming removed 3 bases from V and 2 bases from J, with 13 bases in between. The CDR3 totals 15 residues. The V gene is TRBV19, the J gene TRBJ1-2, with D possibly being TRBD1 (5 bases). Sequenced: PBMCs or T cells enriched from blood (not recorded which). The receptor was derived from a woman aged 35 to 49 with acute COVID-19. The CDR3 nucleotides read TGTGCCAGTAGTATCCACGGGGGGGACAACTATGGCTACACCTTC. Amino acid sequence: CASSIHGGDNYGYTF.